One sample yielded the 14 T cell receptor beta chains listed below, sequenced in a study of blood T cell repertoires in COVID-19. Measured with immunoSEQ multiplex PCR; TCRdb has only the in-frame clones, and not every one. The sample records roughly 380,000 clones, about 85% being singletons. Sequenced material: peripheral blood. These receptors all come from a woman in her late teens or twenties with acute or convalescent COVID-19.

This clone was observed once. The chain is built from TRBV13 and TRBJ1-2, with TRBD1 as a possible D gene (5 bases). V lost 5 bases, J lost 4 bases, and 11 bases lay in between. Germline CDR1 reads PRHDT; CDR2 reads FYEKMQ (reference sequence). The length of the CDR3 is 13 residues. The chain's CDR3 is CASSTTGPYGYTF. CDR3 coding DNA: TGTGCCAGCAGCACAACAGGACCCTATGGCTACACCTTC.

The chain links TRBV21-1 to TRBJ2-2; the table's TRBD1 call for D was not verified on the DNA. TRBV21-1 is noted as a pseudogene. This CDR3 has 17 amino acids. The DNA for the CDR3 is TGTGCCAGCAGCCCCTTTTTCGGGACAGGGAAAGCCGGGGAGCTGTTTTTT. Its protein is CASSPFFGTGKAGELFF.

The DNA for the CDR3 is TGTGCCAGCAGTTTACAGAACACTGAAGCTTTCTTT. This gives the protein CASSLQNTEAFF. The rearrangement joins TRBV27 to TRBJ1-1; D is unresolved. The germline V gene has CDR1 MNHEY and CDR2 SMNVEV (reference sequence). V was pared by 2 bases and J by 1 base, with 2 bases between. This CDR3 comprises 12 residues.

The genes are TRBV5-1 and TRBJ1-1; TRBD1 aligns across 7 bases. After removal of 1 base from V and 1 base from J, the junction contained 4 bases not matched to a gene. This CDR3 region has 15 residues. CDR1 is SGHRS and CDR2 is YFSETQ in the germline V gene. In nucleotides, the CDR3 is TGCGCCAGCAGCTTGACAGGGGAGCGGAACACTGAAGCTTTCTTT. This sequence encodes CASSLTGERNTEAFF.

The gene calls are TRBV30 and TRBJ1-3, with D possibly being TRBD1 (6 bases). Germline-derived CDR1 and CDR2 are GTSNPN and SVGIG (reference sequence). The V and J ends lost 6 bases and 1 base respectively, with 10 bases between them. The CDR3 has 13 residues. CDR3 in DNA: TGTGCCTGCAACAGGGATTCTGGAAACACCATATATTTT. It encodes CACNRDSGNTIYF.

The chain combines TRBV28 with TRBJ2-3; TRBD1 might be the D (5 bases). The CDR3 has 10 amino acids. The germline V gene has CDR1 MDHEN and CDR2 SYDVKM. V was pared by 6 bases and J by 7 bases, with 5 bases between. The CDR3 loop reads CASRDNTQYF. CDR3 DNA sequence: TGTGCCAGCAGGGACAATACGCAGTATTTT.

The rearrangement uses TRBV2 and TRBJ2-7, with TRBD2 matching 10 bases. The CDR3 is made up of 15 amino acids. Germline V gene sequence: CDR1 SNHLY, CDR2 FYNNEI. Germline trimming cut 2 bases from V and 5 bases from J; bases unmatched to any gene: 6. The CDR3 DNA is TGTGCCAGCAGTGAATACAGCGGGAGGGCCGACGAGCAGTACTTC. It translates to CASSEYSGRADEQYF.

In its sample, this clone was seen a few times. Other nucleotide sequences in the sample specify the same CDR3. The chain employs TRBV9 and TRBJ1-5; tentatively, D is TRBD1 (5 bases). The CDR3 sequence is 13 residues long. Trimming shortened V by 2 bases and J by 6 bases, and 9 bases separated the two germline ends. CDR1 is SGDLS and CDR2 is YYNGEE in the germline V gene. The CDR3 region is CASSVGEGQPQHF. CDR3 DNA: TGTGCCAGCAGCGTGGGGGAGGGTCAGCCCCAGCATTTT.

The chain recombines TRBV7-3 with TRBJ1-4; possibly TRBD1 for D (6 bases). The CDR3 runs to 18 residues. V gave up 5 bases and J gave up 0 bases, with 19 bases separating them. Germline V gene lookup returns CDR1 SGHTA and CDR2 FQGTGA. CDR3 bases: TGTGCCAGCAGCCTCCCTGAAGGACAGACCGCAACTAATGAAAAACTGTTTTTT. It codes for CASSLPEGQTATNEKLFF.

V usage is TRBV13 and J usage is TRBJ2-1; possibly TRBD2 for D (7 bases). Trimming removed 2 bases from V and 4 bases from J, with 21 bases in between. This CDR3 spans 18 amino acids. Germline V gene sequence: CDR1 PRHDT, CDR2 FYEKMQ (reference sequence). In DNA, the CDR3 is TGTGCCAGCAGCTTAACCCCCACGGGAGGAGGGGGTTACAATGAGCAGTTCTTC. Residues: CASSLTPTGGGGYNEQFF.

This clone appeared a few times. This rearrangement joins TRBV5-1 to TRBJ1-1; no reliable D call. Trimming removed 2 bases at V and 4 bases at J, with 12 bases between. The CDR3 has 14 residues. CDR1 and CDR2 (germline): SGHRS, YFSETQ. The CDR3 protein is CASSFEGMGTEAFF. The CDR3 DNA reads TGCGCCAGCAGCTTCGAGGGTATGGGCACTGAAGCTTTCTTT.

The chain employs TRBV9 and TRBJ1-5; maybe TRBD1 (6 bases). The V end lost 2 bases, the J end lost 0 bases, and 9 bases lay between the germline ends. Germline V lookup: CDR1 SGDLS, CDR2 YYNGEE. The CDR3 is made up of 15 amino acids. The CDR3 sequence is CASSVTGFSNQPQHF. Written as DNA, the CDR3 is TGTGCCAGCAGCGTGACAGGTTTTAGCAATCAGCCCCAGCATTTT.

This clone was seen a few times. In nucleotides, the CDR3 is TGTGCCTGGAAGCCCGTGGGGGCGCAGGGAAAGGGCTACACCTTC. Amino acid sequence: CAWKPVGAQGKGYTF. The chain recombines TRBV30 with TRBJ1-2; maybe TRBD1 (6 bases). The ends were cut back, 4 bases at V and 8 bases at J, with 23 bases in the middle. Germline lookup yields CDR1 GTSNPN and CDR2 SVGIG (reference sequence). The CDR3 spans 15 residues.

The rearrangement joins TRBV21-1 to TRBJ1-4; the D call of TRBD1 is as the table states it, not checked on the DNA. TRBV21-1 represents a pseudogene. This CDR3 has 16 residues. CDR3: CASIQTGGLRDEKLFF. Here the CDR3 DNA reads TGTGCCAGCATCCAGACAGGGGGCTTGAGAGATGAAAAACTGTTTTTT.